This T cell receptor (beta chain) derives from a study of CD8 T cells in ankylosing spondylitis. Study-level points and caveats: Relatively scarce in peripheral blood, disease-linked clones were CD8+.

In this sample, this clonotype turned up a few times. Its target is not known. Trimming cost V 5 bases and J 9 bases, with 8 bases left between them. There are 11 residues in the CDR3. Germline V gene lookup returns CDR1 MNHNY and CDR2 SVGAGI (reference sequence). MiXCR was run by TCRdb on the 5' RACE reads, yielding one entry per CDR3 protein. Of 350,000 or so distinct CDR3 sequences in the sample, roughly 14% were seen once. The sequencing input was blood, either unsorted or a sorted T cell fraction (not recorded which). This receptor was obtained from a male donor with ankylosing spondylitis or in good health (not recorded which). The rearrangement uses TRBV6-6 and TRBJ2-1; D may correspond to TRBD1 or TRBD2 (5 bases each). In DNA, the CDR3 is TGTGCCAGCAGTGAGAGGGGTGAGCAGTTCTTC. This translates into CASSERGEQFF.